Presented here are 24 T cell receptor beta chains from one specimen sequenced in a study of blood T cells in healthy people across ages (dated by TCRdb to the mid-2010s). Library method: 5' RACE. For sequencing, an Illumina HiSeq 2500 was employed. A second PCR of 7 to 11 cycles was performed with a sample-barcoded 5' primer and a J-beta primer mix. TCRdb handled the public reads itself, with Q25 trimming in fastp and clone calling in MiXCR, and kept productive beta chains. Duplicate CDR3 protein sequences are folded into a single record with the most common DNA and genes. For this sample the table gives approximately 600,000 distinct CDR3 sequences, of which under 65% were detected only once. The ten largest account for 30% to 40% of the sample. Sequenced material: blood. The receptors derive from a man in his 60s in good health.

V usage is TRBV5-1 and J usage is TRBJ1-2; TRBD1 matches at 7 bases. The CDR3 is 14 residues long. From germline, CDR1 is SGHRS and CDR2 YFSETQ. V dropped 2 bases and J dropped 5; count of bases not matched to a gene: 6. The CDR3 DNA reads TGCGCCAGCAGCTTCCTCACAGGGGAGTATGGCTACACCTTC. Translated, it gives CASSFLTGEYGYTF.

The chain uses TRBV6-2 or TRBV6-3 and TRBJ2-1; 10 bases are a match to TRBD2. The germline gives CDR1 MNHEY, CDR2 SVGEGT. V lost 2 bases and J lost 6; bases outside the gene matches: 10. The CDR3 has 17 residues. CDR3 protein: CASSYPRGAGGPNEQFF. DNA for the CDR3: TGTGCCAGCAGTTACCCAAGAGGAGCGGGGGGGCCCAATGAGCAGTTCTTC.

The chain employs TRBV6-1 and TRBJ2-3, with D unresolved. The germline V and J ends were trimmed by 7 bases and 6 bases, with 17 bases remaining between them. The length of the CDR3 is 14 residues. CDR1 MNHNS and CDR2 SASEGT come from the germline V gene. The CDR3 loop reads CASKASLAADTQYF. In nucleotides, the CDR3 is TGTGCCAGCAAAGCCAGCCTTGCCGCGGATACGCAGTATTTT.

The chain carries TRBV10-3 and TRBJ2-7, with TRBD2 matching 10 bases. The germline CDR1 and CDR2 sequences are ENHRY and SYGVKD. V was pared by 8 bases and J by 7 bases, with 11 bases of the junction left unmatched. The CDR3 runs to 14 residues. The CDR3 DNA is TGTGCCATCGGGCATCCTAGCGGGGGCGGTGAGCAGTACTTC. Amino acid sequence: CAIGHPSGGGEQYF.

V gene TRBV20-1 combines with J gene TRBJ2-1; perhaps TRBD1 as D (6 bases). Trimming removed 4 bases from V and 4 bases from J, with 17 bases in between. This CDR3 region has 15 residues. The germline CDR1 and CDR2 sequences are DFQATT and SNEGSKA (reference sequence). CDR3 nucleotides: TGCAGTGCTAAAGACGGGACAACCCCTTACAATGAGCAGTTCTTC. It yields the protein CSAKDGTTPYNEQFF.

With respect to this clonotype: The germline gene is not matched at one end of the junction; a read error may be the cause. The CDR3 region has the DNA TGCAGTGCTAGACGGGGAGGCAATGAGCAGTTC. This translates into CSARRGGNEQF. V usage is TRBV20-1 and J usage is TRBJ2-7; a possible D gene is TRBD2 (6 bases). Germline-derived CDR1 and CDR2 are DFQATT and SNEGSKA (reference sequence). CDR3 length equals 11 residues.

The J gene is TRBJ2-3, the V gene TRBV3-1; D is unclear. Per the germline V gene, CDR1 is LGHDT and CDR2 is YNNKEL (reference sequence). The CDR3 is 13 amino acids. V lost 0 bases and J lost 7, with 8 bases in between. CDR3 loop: CASSQEAKNTQYF. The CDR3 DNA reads TGTGCCAGCAGCCAAGAGGCGAAAAATACGCAGTATTTT.

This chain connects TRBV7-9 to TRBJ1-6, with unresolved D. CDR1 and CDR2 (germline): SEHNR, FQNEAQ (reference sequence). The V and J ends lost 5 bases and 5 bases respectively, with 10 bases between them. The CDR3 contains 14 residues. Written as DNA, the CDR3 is TGTGCCAGCAGCGCAGGTTCCAATAATTCACCCCTCCACTTT. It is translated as CASSAGSNNSPLHF.

The CDR3 here is CSAPWGETQYF. CDR3 sequence (DNA): TGCAGTGCTCCATGGGGGGAGACCCAGTACTTC. The V and J genes are TRBV20-1 and TRBJ2-5, with D possibly being TRBD1 or TRBD2 (5 bases each). Germline V gene data show CDR1 as DFQATT and CDR2 as SNEGSKA (reference sequence). V lost 5 bases, J lost 5 bases, and 9 bases lay in between. This CDR3 region has 11 residues.

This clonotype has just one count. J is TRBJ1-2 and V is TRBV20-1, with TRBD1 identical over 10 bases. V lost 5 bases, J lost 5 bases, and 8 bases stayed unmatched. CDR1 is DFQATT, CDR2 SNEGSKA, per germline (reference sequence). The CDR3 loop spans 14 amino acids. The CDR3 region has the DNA TGCAGTGCTTATCGACAGGGGGCCGGATATGGCTACACCTTC. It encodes CSAYRQGAGYGYTF.

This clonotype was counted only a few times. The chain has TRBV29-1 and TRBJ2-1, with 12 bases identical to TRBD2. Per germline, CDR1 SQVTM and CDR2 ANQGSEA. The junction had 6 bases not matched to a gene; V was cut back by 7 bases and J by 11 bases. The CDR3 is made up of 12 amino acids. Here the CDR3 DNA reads TGCAGCGCACAACTAGCGGGGGGAAAGCAGTTCTTC. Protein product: CSAQLAGGKQFF.

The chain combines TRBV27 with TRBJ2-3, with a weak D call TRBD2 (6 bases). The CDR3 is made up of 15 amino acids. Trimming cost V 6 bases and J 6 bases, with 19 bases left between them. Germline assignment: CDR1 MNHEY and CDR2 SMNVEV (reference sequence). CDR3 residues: CASSPLGGVFDTQYF. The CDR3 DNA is TGTGCCAGCAGCCCCCTGGGGGGAGTGTTTGATACGCAGTATTTT.

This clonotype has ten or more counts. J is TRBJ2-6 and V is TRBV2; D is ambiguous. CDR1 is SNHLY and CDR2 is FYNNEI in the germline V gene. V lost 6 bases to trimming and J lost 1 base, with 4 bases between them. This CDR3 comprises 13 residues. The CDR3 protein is CASRTSGANVLTF. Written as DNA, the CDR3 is TGTGCCAGCAGGACTTCTGGGGCCAACGTCCTGACTTTC.

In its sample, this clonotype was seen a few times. CDR3 DNA sequence: TGTGCCAGCAGGAGCACTGGGACAGCCCAAGAGACCCAGTACTTC. The encoded protein is CASRSTGTAQETQYF. The chain joins TRBV6-5 to TRBJ2-5; the match to TRBD1 covers 7 bases. V shed 6 bases and J 1 base; nucleotides not matched to a gene: 8. The CDR3 sequence is 15 residues long. CDR1 is MNHEY and CDR2 is SVGAGI in the germline V gene.

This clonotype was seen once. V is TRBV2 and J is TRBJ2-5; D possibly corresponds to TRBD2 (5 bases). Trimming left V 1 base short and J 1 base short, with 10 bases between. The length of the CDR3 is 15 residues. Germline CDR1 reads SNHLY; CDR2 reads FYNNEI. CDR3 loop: CASSEVGATQETQYF. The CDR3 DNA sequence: TGTGCCAGCAGTGAAGTGGGAGCAACCCAAGAGACCCAGTACTTC.

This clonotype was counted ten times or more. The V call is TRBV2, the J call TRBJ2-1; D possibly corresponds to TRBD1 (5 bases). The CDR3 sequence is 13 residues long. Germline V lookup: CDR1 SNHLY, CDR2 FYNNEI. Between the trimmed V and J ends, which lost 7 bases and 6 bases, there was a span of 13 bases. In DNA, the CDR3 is TGTGCCAGCAAGGGGCCGGGTGGCAATGAGCAGTTCTTC. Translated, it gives CASKGPGGNEQFF.

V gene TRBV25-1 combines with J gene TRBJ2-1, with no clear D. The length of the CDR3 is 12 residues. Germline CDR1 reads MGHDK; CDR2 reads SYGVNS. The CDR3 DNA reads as TGTGGGGCCCGAGGCTCCTACAATGAGCAGTTCTTC. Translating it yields CGARGSYNEQFF. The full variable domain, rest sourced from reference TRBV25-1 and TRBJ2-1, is EADIYQTPRYLVIGTGKKITLECSQTMGHDKMYWYQQDPGMELHLIHYSYGVNSTEKGDLSSESTVSRIRTEHFPLTLESARPSHTSQYLCGARGSYNEQFFGPGTRLTVL.

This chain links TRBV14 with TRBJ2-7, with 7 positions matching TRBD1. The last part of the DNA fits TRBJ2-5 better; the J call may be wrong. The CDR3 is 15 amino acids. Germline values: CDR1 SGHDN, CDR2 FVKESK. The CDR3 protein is CASSPRVGGGETQYF. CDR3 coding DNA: TGTGCCAGCAGCCCCCGCGTAGGGGGCGGTGAGACCCAGTACTTC.

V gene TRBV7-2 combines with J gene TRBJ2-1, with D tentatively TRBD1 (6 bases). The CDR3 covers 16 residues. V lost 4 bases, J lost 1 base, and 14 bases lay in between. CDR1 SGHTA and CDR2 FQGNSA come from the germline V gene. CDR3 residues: CASSSKTGPSYNEQFF. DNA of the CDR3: TGTGCCAGCAGCTCCAAAACAGGGCCTTCCTACAATGAGCAGTTCTTC.

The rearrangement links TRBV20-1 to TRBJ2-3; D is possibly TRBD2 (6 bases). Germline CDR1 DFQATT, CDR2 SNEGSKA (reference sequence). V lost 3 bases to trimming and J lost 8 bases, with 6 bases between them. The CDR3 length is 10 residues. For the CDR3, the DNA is TGCAGTGCTAGGGGGGGTACGCAGTATTTT. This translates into CSARGGTQYF.

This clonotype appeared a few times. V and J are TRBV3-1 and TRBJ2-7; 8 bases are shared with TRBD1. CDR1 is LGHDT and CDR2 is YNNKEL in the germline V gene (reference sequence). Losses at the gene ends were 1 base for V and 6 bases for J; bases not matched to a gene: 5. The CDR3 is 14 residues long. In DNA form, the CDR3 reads TGTGCCAGCAGCCAAGTAGCAGGGGGCGCCGAGCAGTACTTC. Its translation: CASSQVAGGAEQYF.

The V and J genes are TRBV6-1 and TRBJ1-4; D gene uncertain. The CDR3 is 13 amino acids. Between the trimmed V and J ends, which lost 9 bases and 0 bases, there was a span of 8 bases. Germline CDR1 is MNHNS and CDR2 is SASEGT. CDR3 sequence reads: CARTNTTNEKLFF. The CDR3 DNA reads TGTGCCAGGACAAACACAACTAATGAAAAACTGTTTTTT.

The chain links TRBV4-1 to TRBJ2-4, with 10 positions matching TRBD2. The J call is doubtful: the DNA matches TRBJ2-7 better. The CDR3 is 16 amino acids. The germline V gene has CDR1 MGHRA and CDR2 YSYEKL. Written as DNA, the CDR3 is TGCGCCAGCAGCCACACTCTAGCGGGGGCGGGAGACGAGCAGTACTTC. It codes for CASSHTLAGAGDEQYF.

CDR3 coding DNA: TGTGCCAGCAGTTTTGAGGGGACAGAGGATTTACATCCCAACTATGGCTACACCTTC. It translates to CASSFEGTEDLHPNYGYTF. This chain connects TRBV12-3 or TRBV12-4 to TRBJ1-2; 7 nucleotides line up with TRBD1. J lost 2 bases, V lost 3 bases, and 18 bases had no gene match. The CDR3 is made up of 19 amino acids.